This passage covers 7 T cell receptor beta chains from one sample sequenced in a study of lymphopenia after photon versus proton radiotherapy (dated by TCRdb to between 2018 and 2021). Library preparation was by the immunoSEQ multiplex PCR assay. Drawn from immuneACCESS, this table holds only the in-frame rearrangements with V and J called that TCRdb kept. Clones are partly lost; checked studies trace under half to an unresolved V gene and leave the rest unexplained. Here the sample has 60,000 to 75,000 clones; approximately 86% occur a single time. The ten largest make up more than 2% of the sample. Sample: peripheral blood, taken from a patient treated with photon-based radiotherapy. These receptors all come from a man aged 40-55 years with gastric cancer.

The chain combines TRBV5-1 with TRBJ1-3; D remains unclear. This CDR3 is built from 16 residues. V lost 1 base and J 3 bases, leaving 14 bases between the germline ends. CDR1 is SGHRS and CDR2 is YFSETQ in the germline V gene. The CDR3 DNA is TGCGCCAGCAGCTTGTCCCCCCTGGGTAGTGGAAACACCATATATTTT. It specifies CASSLSPLGSGNTIYF.

This chain joins TRBV7-8 and TRBJ2-7; tentative D call: TRBD1 (5 bases). Per germline, CDR1 SGHVS and CDR2 FQNEAQ. The CDR3 runs 13 residues. Between the trimmed V and J ends, which lost 5 bases and 2 bases, there was a span of 10 bases. As DNA, the CDR3 is TGTGCCAGCAGCCTTGGCAGGGCCTACGAGCAGTACTTC. Its protein product is CASSLGRAYEQYF.

This chain connects TRBV2 to TRBJ2-2; a possible D gene is TRBD1 (5 bases). In germline, CDR1 is SNHLY, CDR2 FYNNEI. Trimming took off 4 bases at V and 0 bases at J, with 6 bases between the two ends. This CDR3 has 14 amino acids. In DNA form, the CDR3 reads TGTGCCAGCAGTGCAGGGACGAACACCGGGGAGCTGTTTTTT. Its protein is CASSAGTNTGELFF.

V gene TRBV5-1 combines with J gene TRBJ2-7, with D unclear. V lost 0 bases, J lost 4 bases, and 5 bases lay in between. This CDR3 has 12 amino acids. Germline lookup yields CDR1 SGHRS and CDR2 YFSETQ. In DNA form, the CDR3 reads TGCGCCAGCAGCTTGGGCGGTTACGAGCAGTACTTC. This sequence encodes CASSLGGYEQYF.

The rearrangement links TRBV11-2 to TRBJ2-5; 10 bases line up with TRBD1. Germline values: CDR1 SGHAT, CDR2 FQNNGV. Trimming removed 6 bases from V and 4 bases from J; junction bases left unmatched: 11. CDR3 length: 16 amino acids. CDR3 DNA sequence: TGTGCCAGCAGTTCAGCCGGGACAGGGGTGCGAGAGACCCAGTACTTC. Its protein is CASSSAGTGVRETQYF. The variable domain in full, completed from reference TRBV11-2 and TRBJ2-5, reads EAGVAQSPRYKIIEKRQSVAFWCNPISGHATLYWYQQILGQGPKLLIQFQNNGVVDDSQLPKDRFSAERLKGVDSTLKIQPAKLEDSAVYLCASSSAGTGVRETQYFGPGTRLLVL.

V and J are TRBV9 and TRBJ2-3, with D unclear. The V end was cut by 3 bases, the J end by 12 bases, with 8 bases between. Germline assignment: CDR1 SGDLS and CDR2 YYNGEE. This CDR3 spans 10 amino acids. In nucleotides, the CDR3 is TGTGCCAGCAGCGAGGGCCCCCAGTATTTT. This encodes CASSEGPQYF. Filled out from reference TRBV9 and TRBJ2-3, the complete variable domain reads DSGVTQTPKHLITATGQRVTLRCSPRSGDLSVYWYQQSLDQGLQFLIQYYNGEERAKGNILERFSAQQFPDLHSELNLSSLELGDSALYFCASSEGPQYFGPGTRLTVL.

This chain joins TRBV2 and TRBJ2-7; no clear D gene. V was clipped by 7 bases and J by 0 bases, with 13 bases between them. This CDR3 region has 14 residues. Germline V CDR1 and CDR2: SNHLY, FYNNEI. The CDR3 DNA sequence: TGTGCCAGCAACCCCCTATGGGACTCCTACGAGCAGTACTTC. Encoded protein: CASNPLWDSYEQYF.